This T cell receptor beta chain is from a study of long-term antiretroviral therapy in people with HIV. Concerning this clone: Its antigen is not known.

The run of the v3.0 immunoSEQ assay was at survey level. Method: immunoSEQ multiplex PCR; TCRdb's copy keeps in-frame clones and lacks some. The table has more than 25,000 clones, approximately 93% seen once. This CDR3 is 12 amino acids long. Germline CDR1 and CDR2: MNHEY and SVGAGI. Trimming took off 7 bases at V and 5 bases at J, with 11 bases between the two ends. Before DNA extraction, about 0.95-10 million cryopreserved PBMC were held in the samples. General study points: Repertoires looked antigen-experienced, with only a slight naive shift after ART. Clones showing expansion before ART dominated the repertoire at all time points. Post-ART samples showed increased diversity that remained below transplant donor control levels.

This receptor was taken from a woman in her thirties or forties with HIV. Specimen: unsorted PBMCs, collected around 6.5 years after starting antiretroviral therapy. The chain joins TRBV6-5 to TRBJ1-1; D is unclear. CDR3 in DNA: TGTGCCAGCAAAGGCTCGGGGACTGAAGCTTTCTTT. Its translation: CASKGSGTEAFF.